These 14 T cell receptor beta chains were all obtained from the same sample, sequenced in a study of chemoradiotherapy in HPV16-positive cancers. Some clones are missing from TCRdb's copy, which holds only in-frame ones; the method was immunoSEQ multiplex PCR. This sample has about 39,000 clones, with around three quarters found just once. Sequenced here: blood, sampled from a patient who underwent chemoradiotherapy. These receptors were taken from a human donor with HPV-associated anogenital cancer.

This chain links TRBV29-1 with TRBJ1-2, with TRBD1 identical over 8 bases. The CDR3 extends over 13 amino acids. V dropped 6 bases and J dropped 2; count of bases not matched to a gene: 5. The germline gives CDR1 SQVTM, CDR2 ANQGSEA. CDR3 sequence (DNA): TGCAGCGTCGAGACAGGGGCGAACTATGGCTACACCTTC. Translated, it gives CSVETGANYGYTF.

This rearrangement joins TRBV6-1 to TRBJ2-5; D unresolved. The germline gives CDR1 MNHNS, CDR2 SASEGT. V was cut by 4 bases and J by 4 bases, with 10 bases left in between. This CDR3 is 13 amino acids long. CDR3: CASSASAVETQYF. For the CDR3, the DNA is TGTGCCAGCAGTGCATCCGCTGTAGAGACCCAGTACTTC.

The rearrangement links TRBV18 to TRBJ2-5; D uncertain. There are 13 residues in the CDR3. CDR1 and CDR2 from the germline V gene are KGHSH and LQKENI. Trimming left V 1 base short and J 3 bases short, with 6 bases between. The CDR3 DNA reads as TGTGCCAGCTCACCACAGGGAAAAGAGACCCAGTACTTC. Its translation: CASSPQGKETQYF.

The chain recombines TRBV14 with TRBJ2-7; no firm D call. Germline V gene sequence: CDR1 SGHDN, CDR2 FVKESK. The CDR3 totals 14 residues. V lost 2 bases and J 2 bases, leaving 10 bases between the germline ends. This CDR3 is CASSQTGVPYEQYF. CDR3 nucleotides: TGTGCCAGCAGCCAAACTGGGGTTCCCTACGAGCAGTACTTC.

The V gene is TRBV2, the J gene TRBJ2-5; D is uncertain. This CDR3 is built from 12 residues. Trimming left V 1 base short and J 4 bases short, with 4 bases between. Germline V CDR1 and CDR2: SNHLY, FYNNEI. The CDR3 coding sequence is TGTGCCAGCAGTGAAGACGTAGAGACCCAGTACTTC. Translated, it gives CASSEDVETQYF.

This clone was found a few times. The rearrangement links TRBV10-3 to TRBJ1-3; D uncertain. Germline V lookup: CDR1 ENHRY, CDR2 SYGVKD. The CDR3 covers 12 residues. V lost 10 bases and J lost 4, with 11 bases in between. The CDR3 loop reads CANREPGNTIYF. CDR3 coding DNA: TGTGCCAACCGGGAGCCCGGAAACACCATATATTTT.

The chain couples TRBV7-8 to TRBJ2-2; D is unclear. This CDR3 is 13 amino acids long. Trimming stripped 4 bases from V and 5 bases from J, with 8 bases between. Germline V gene lookup returns CDR1 SGHVS and CDR2 FQNEAQ. CDR3 protein: CASSSQKTGELFF. The CDR3 region has the DNA TGTGCCAGCAGCTCTCAGAAGACCGGGGAGCTGTTTTTT.

Turning to this clone: A junction end diverges from the germline sequence, so it may reflect a read error. The chain employs TRBV7-2 and TRBJ2-3; 13 bases are a match to TRBD2. This CDR3 spans 14 amino acids. The germline V gene has CDR1 SGHTA and CDR2 FQGNSA. The CDR3 protein is CASSLAGTSGVVTF. The CDR3 nucleotides read TGTGCCAGCAGCTTAGCGGGGACTAGCGGGGTCGTCACTTTT.

This chain joins TRBV15 and TRBJ2-1; D is undetermined. This CDR3 is 13 amino acids long. The ends were cut back, 0 bases at V and 7 bases at J, with 7 bases in the middle. From germline, CDR1 is LNHNV and CDR2 YYDKDF (reference sequence). CDR3 nucleotides: TGTGCCACCAGCAGAGATCGCAAAAATGAGCAGTTCTTC. It encodes CATSRDRKNEQFF.

The chain links TRBV18 to TRBJ1-1; tentative D call: TRBD1 (6 bases). The germline V gene has CDR1 KGHSH and CDR2 LQKENI. The V end was cut by 3 bases, the J end by 0 bases, with 11 bases between. This CDR3 region has 15 residues. In nucleotides, the CDR3 is TGTGCCAGCTCACCGACGACAGGTATGAACACTGAAGCTTTCTTT. As protein: CASSPTTGMNTEAFF.

This chain connects TRBV12-5 to TRBJ2-3, with D unresolved. CDR3 length: 12 amino acids. The V end lost 5 bases, the J end lost 3 bases, and 6 bases lay between the germline ends. Germline V gene data show CDR1 as LGHNT and CDR2 as FRNRAP. The CDR3 bases are TGTGCTAGTGGTGTCGGGACAGATACGCAGTATTTT. It is translated as CASGVGTDTQYF.

V usage is TRBV5-1 and J usage is TRBJ1-4, with TRBD1 identical over 7 bases. Germline CDR1 and CDR2: SGHRS and YFSETQ. The CDR3 extends over 13 amino acids. Trimming at V came to 4 bases and at J to 5 bases, leaving 2 bases not matched to a gene. The CDR3 region is CASSQGQNEKLFF. CDR3 DNA sequence: TGCGCCAGCAGCCAGGGACAGAATGAAAAACTGTTTTTT.

The rearrangement uses TRBV6-1 and TRBJ1-4; D is possibly TRBD1 (6 bases). The CDR3 loop spans 13 amino acids. Trimming stripped 6 bases from V and 11 bases from J, with 16 bases between. Germline CDR1 reads MNHNS; CDR2 reads SASEGT. The CDR3 DNA is TGTGCCAGCAGAGAGCCGGGACACCGTAAACTGTTTTTT. This translates into CASREPGHRKLFF.

The rearrangement joins TRBV2 to TRBJ1-2; D is undetermined. Germline CDR1 reads SNHLY; CDR2 reads FYNNEI. V was shortened by 6 bases and J by 1 base, with 15 bases between the two germline ends. CDR3 length: 15 amino acids. This chain's CDR3 is CASRGSAGFNYGYTF. DNA for the CDR3: TGTGCCAGCAGGGGGTCGGCGGGTTTTAACTATGGCTACACCTTC.